Below are 24 T cell receptor beta chains sequenced from a single sample in a study of blood T cell repertoires in COVID-19. Using immunoSEQ multiplex PCR, the repertoire was profiled, and TCRdb retains in-frame clones only, with some absent. The top ten hold about 25% of the sample, which has 20,000 to 25,000 clones, 85% to 90% seen once. Sequenced material: peripheral blood. The receptor source for this set is a human donor with active COVID-19. The donor label of this sample is uncertain.

V gene TRBV10-3 combines with J gene TRBJ2-1; 10 bases fit TRBD1. The length of the CDR3 is 21 residues. The germline CDR1 and CDR2 sequences are ENHRY and SYGVKD. V lost 3 bases, J lost 4 bases, and 21 bases stayed unmatched. CDR3 nucleotide sequence: TGTGCCATCAGTGACTTCGCGGGGACAGGGGCTACAACCCGGGAATACAATGAGCAGTTCTTC. Amino acids: CAISDFAGTGATTREYNEQFF.

The chain carries TRBV2 and TRBJ2-5; 7 nucleotides agree with TRBD2. V lost 3 bases, J lost 7 bases, and 8 bases stayed unmatched. The CDR3 extends over 14 amino acids. CDR1 and CDR2 (germline): SNHLY, FYNNEI. In nucleotides, the CDR3 is TGTGCCAGCAGTGAGGCGGGGGTCTACAGGACCCAGTACTTC. The encoded protein is CASSEAGVYRTQYF.

The V gene is TRBV6-5, the J gene TRBJ2-5; no definite D call. This CDR3 is built from 13 residues. The V end was cut by 4 bases, the J end by 1 base, with 7 bases between. Germline V gene data show CDR1 as MNHEY and CDR2 as SVGAGI. CDR3 sequence: CASSSLGQETQYF. CDR3 coding DNA: TGTGCCAGCAGTTCCCTAGGCCAAGAGACCCAGTACTTC.

The rearrangement links TRBV30 to TRBJ2-5; D is perhaps TRBD1 (6 bases). The CDR3 totals 13 residues. V lost 2 bases and J 5 bases, leaving 12 bases between the germline ends. The germline gives CDR1 GTSNPN, CDR2 SVGIG (reference sequence). Written as DNA, the CDR3 is TGTGCCTGGAGTTTACAGGGACCCGAGACCCAGTACTTC. Its protein product is CAWSLQGPETQYF. The complete variable domain, with remaining parts taken from reference TRBV30 and TRBJ2-5, reads SQTIHQWPATLVQPVGSPLSLECTVEGTSNPNLYWYRQAAGRGLQLLFYSVGIGQISSEVPQNLSASRPQDRQFILSSKKLLLSDSGFYLCAWSLQGPETQYFGPGTRLLVL.

The chain has TRBV7-8 and TRBJ1-1; D call uncertain. Germline V gene sequence: CDR1 SGHVS, CDR2 FQNEAQ. CDR3 length equals 14 residues. The V end lost 2 bases, the J end lost 1 base, and 8 bases lay between the germline ends. Here the CDR3 reads CASSLLRWNTEAFF. Here the CDR3 DNA reads TGTGCCAGCAGCTTACTACGGTGGAACACTGAAGCTTTCTTT.

V is TRBV13 and J is TRBJ1-1, with a weak D call TRBD1 (5 bases). Trimming left V 4 bases short and J 12 bases short, with 15 bases between. Per germline, CDR1 PRHDT and CDR2 FYEKMQ (reference sequence). The CDR3 totals 12 residues. CDR3 in amino acids: CASSYQGQNTFF. In DNA form, the CDR3 reads TGTGCCAGCAGCTATCAAGGACAAAATACTTTCTTT.

To note about this clone: One end of the junction fails to match germline, which may point to a read error. This chain joins TRBV19 and TRBJ2-7; no clear D. Germline values: CDR1 LNHDA, CDR2 SQIVND (reference sequence). The CDR3 is 14 residues long. This CDR3 reads CASSVDTRIYEQYF. CDR3 DNA: TGTGCCAGTAGTGTAGATACCAGGATCTACGAGCAGTACTTC.

This CDR3 is CASSPAGTPDEQYF. The CDR3 bases are TGCGCCAGCAGCCCGGCCGGGACACCAGACGAGCAGTACTTC. The chain recombines TRBV5-1 with TRBJ2-7; TRBD1 is a possible D gene (6 bases). V gave up 4 bases and J gave up 5 bases, with 16 bases separating them. Germline CDR1 SGHRS, CDR2 YFSETQ. This CDR3 comprises 14 residues.

CDR3 bases: TGTGCCAGCAGCTTGGGACTAGCGGGAGTCAATGAGCAGTTCTTC. This codes for CASSLGLAGVNEQFF. The chain combines TRBV5-4 with TRBJ2-1, with TRBD2 matching over 12 bases. This CDR3 has 15 amino acids. Germline CDR1 reads SGHNT; CDR2 reads YYREEE (reference sequence). V shed 0 bases, J shed 6 bases, and the junction held 1 base outside the gene matches. Based on the CDR3 plus reference TRBV5-4 and TRBJ2-1, the full variable domain is ETGVTQSPTHLIKTRGQQVTLRCSSQSGHNTVSWYQQALGQGPQFIFQYYREEENGRGNFPPRFSGLQFPNYSSELNVNALELDDSALYLCASSLGLAGVNEQFFGPGTRLTVL.

The count of this clone is one. The V gene is TRBV9, the J gene TRBJ2-1; 13 bases are shared with TRBD2. The V segment lost 3 bases and the J segment 5 bases; nucleotides outside the gene matches: 5. Germline CDR1 reads SGDLS; CDR2 reads YYNGEE. The CDR3 extends over 16 amino acids. The CDR3 loop reads CASSAPGLAGDNEQFF. The CDR3 DNA reads TGTGCCAGCAGCGCCCCCGGACTAGCGGGGGACAATGAGCAGTTCTTC.

The chain combines TRBV9 with TRBJ1-4; a possible D gene is TRBD1 (5 bases). The CDR3 is 14 residues long. V gave up 6 bases and J gave up 10 bases, with 19 bases separating them. In germline, CDR1 is SGDLS, CDR2 YYNGEE. The CDR3 spells CASTASPRTGKLFF. In nucleotides, the CDR3 is TGTGCCAGCACCGCTTCCCCCCGAACAGGAAAACTGTTTTTT.

The table lists this clone with a count of one. The CDR3 spells CASSGQGLDEQYF. The CDR3 DNA sequence: TGCGCCAGCAGTGGACAGGGTTTGGACGAGCAGTACTTC. The V and J genes are TRBV10-1 and TRBJ2-7; TRBD1 matches 7 bases. The germline gives CDR1 WNHNN, CDR2 SYGVQD (reference sequence). The CDR3 consists of 13 residues. Unmatched junction bases numbered 5, after V lost 4 bases and J lost 5 bases.

The chain combines TRBV5-4 with TRBJ2-2, with 11 bases fitting TRBD2. The ends lost 4 bases at V and 3 bases at J; junction bases unmatched: 11. Per the germline V gene, CDR1 is SGHNT and CDR2 is YYREEE (reference sequence). The CDR3 contains 18 residues. The CDR3 coding sequence is TGTGCCAGCAGCCCTCAAGGAACTAGCGGGAGAGACACCGGGGAGCTGTTTTTT. Translating gives CASSPQGTSGRDTGELFF.

This chain joins TRBV4-3 and TRBJ2-2; 8 nucleotides align to TRBD1. With V trimmed by 6 bases and J by 8 bases, 5 bases remained unmatched. The germline CDR1 and CDR2 sequences are LGHNA and YSLEER. The CDR3 spans 13 residues. CDR3 loop: CASRLDRVGELFF. Written as DNA, the CDR3 is TGCGCCAGCAGGCTGGACAGGGTAGGGGAGCTGTTTTTT.

This chain uses TRBV18 with TRBJ1-1; D ambiguous. Germline V gene sequence: CDR1 KGHSH, CDR2 LQKENI. The length of the CDR3 is 12 residues. Trimming removed 3 bases from V and 4 bases from J, with 6 bases in between. The DNA for the CDR3 is TGTGCCAGCTCACCCCCAGTCACTGAAGCTTTCTTT. Its protein is CASSPPVTEAFF.

The CDR3: CASSNGQGYGGQPQHF. CDR3 coding DNA: TGTGCCAGCAGTAACGGACAGGGGTATGGTGGGCAGCCCCAGCATTTT. The rearrangement joins TRBV27 to TRBJ1-5; the match to TRBD1 covers 9 bases. J lost 7 bases, V lost 5 bases, and 12 bases had no gene match. This CDR3 has 16 residues. CDR1 and CDR2 from the germline V gene are MNHEY and SMNVEV (reference sequence).

V and J are TRBV9 and TRBJ1-4; D possibly corresponds to TRBD1 (6 bases). The CDR3 loop spans 16 amino acids. Deletions cut 4 bases from V and 4 bases from J, with 17 bases between. Germline values: CDR1 SGDLS, CDR2 YYNGEE. The CDR3 loop is CASSLAQGSGNEKLFF. Written as DNA, the CDR3 is TGTGCCAGCAGCTTAGCTCAGGGGTCGGGTAATGAAAAACTGTTTTTT.

The chain couples TRBV25-1 to TRBJ2-5; D may be TRBD2 (6 bases). The V end was cut by 6 bases, the J end by 1 base, with 15 bases between. The CDR3 loop spans 15 amino acids. Germline assignment: CDR1 MGHDK and CDR2 SYGVNS. In DNA form, the CDR3 reads TGTGCCAGCAGGAGGCCCGGGACTTCCCAAGAGACCCAGTACTTC. This codes for CASRRPGTSQETQYF.

The chain is built from TRBV5-4 and TRBJ1-1; the D gene is possibly TRBD1 (6 bases). From germline, CDR1 is SGHNT and CDR2 YYREEE (reference sequence). V shed 0 bases and J shed 2 bases, with 14 bases lying between them. CDR3 length: 16 residues. CDR3 coding DNA: TGTGCCAGCAGCTTGGGCGGGCAGGGACAAAACACTGAAGCTTTCTTT. It translates to CASSLGGQGQNTEAFF.

The V and J genes are TRBV19 and TRBJ1-5; D possibly corresponds to TRBD1 (5 bases). Deletions cut 4 bases from V and 2 bases from J, with 15 bases between. This CDR3 region has 16 residues. CDR1 is LNHDA and CDR2 is SQIVND in the germline V gene (reference sequence). The CDR3 loop reads CASSTGGGTGNQPQHF. The CDR3, as DNA: TGTGCCAGTAGTACCGGTGGCGGGACGGGCAATCAGCCCCAGCATTTT.

This clone is a singleton in its sample. V is TRBV6-5 and J is TRBJ1-4, with no clear D. The CDR3 consists of 14 residues. Looked up from germline, CDR1 is MNHEY and CDR2 is SVGAGI. Trimming took 6 bases from V and 3 from J, leaving 11 bases between them. The CDR3, as DNA: TGTGCCAGCAGGGGCCACCAGGCTAATGAAAAACTGTTTTTT. Amino acids: CASRGHQANEKLFF.

The chain uses TRBV6-5 and TRBJ2-7; 9 nucleotides agree with TRBD1. The CDR3 covers 14 residues. Germline V gives CDR1 MNHEY, CDR2 SVGAGI. V lost 5 bases and J lost 1; bases outside the gene matches: 3. Written as DNA, the CDR3 is TGTGCCAGCAGTCGACAGGGGGGTTCCTACGAGCAGTACTTC. It specifies CASSRQGGSYEQYF.

V is TRBV5-1 and J is TRBJ2-3; D remains unclear. The CDR3 length is 14 residues. CDR1 SGHRS and CDR2 YFSETQ come from the germline V gene. V gave up 1 base and J gave up 2 bases, with 8 bases separating them. CDR3: CASSLLSTTDTQYF. The CDR3 nucleotides are TGCGCCAGCAGCTTGTTGAGCACCACAGATACGCAGTATTTT.

This chain joins TRBV3-1 (or the pseudogene TRBV3-2) and TRBJ2-7, with D possibly TRBD1 on 6 matching bases. The CDR3 runs 13 residues. The V end lost 5 bases, the J end lost 9 bases, and 17 bases lay between the germline ends. Germline V gene sequence: CDR1 LGHDT, CDR2 YNNKEL (reference sequence). The DNA of the CDR3 is TGTGCCAGCAGCTCCAGGACCGAAGGGGGGCAGTACTTC. This gives the protein CASSSRTEGGQYF.